This entry describes one T cell receptor (beta chain). Its antigen remains unidentified. The assay was run at deep level. Genomic DNA (from each subset) was split evenly across several immunoSEQ plates. In the source study's methods: Filtering differed for immunoSEQ, which gave only junction sequences without quality scores. TCRdb keeps only in-frame clones here, not all; method: immunoSEQ multiplex PCR. The D gene and trimming were derived from the DNA, and the V and J assignments and clone size from that table. This sample has 950,000 to 1,300,000 clones; around 74% occur once, and the top ten carry approximately 1.3%. This entry comes from a study of shared clonotypes between healthy human individuals. The study's findings and limits: The generation probabilities recorded for non-shared clonotypes fell below those of clonotypes shared by all four donors.

This sequence originates from a man aged 18 to 30 in good health. Sequencing was performed on memory CD4+ T cells sorted from blood. Subset specified: CD45RA-negative fraction.

The CDR3 region has the DNA TGTGCCAGCAGACCGGGGGTTGGGGGCTCTGGGGCCAACGTCCTGACTTTC. Encoded protein: CASRPGVGGSGANVLTF. This chain joins TRBV25-1 and TRBJ2-6, with a weak D call TRBD2 (6 bases). This CDR3 is built from 17 residues. Between the trimmed V and J ends, which lost 6 bases and 0 bases, there was a span of 15 bases. CDR1 and CDR2 (germline): MGHDK, SYGVNS.